These 11 T cell receptor beta chains were all obtained from the same sample, sequenced in a study of T cell changes during pregnancy in multiple sclerosis. Some clones are missing from TCRdb's copy, which holds only in-frame ones; the method was immunoSEQ multiplex PCR. This sample has 75,000 to 95,000 clones; under 95% occur once, and the top ten carry around 2%. Here the sequenced sample was peripheral blood, taken in the first trimester of pregnancy. The source is a female donor in good health, enrolled as a control in a pregnancy study.

The chain is built from TRBV30 and TRBJ1-5, with a weak D call TRBD1 (5 bases). The V and J ends lost 1 base and 6 bases respectively, with 16 bases between them. The CDR3 loop spans 15 amino acids. Per the germline V gene, CDR1 is GTSNPN and CDR2 is SVGIG (reference sequence). CDR3 region: CAWSAGQGGFQPQHF. Written as DNA, the CDR3 is TGTGCCTGGAGTGCTGGGCAGGGAGGTTTTCAGCCCCAGCATTTT.

This clone was found once. The V gene is TRBV18, the J gene TRBJ2-7, with 10 positions matching TRBD1. V lost 6 bases and J lost 2; bases outside the gene matches: 10. The CDR3 is 16 amino acids. Germline CDR1 and CDR2: KGHSH and LQKENI. The CDR3, as DNA: TGTGCCAGCTCTCGTCCTAGGACAGGGGGGACCTACGAGCAGTACTTC. It yields the protein CASSRPRTGGTYEQYF. Together with reference TRBV18 and TRBJ2-7, the CDR3 gives the full variable domain: NAGVMQNPRHLVRRRGQEARLRCSPMKGHSHVYWYRQLPEEGLKFMVYLQKENIIDESGMPKERFSAEFPKEGPSILRIQQVVRGDSAAYFCASSRPRTGGTYEQYFGPGTRLTVT.

The chain employs TRBV6-5 and TRBJ1-1; D is unclear. Germline-derived CDR1 and CDR2 are MNHEY and SVGAGI. The CDR3 length is 14 residues. Between the trimmed V and J ends, which lost 5 bases and 5 bases, there was a span of 15 bases. The CDR3 loop is CASSEFSSGTEAFF. CDR3 nucleotides: TGTGCCAGCAGTGAATTCAGCTCAGGAACTGAAGCTTTCTTT.

CDR3 sequence reads: CASSLGALNTDTQYF. The CDR3 DNA follows: TGTGCCAGCAGCTTGGGGGCTCTGAATACGGATACGCAGTATTTT. The gene calls are TRBV5-6 and TRBJ2-3, with unresolved D. V dropped 0 bases and J dropped 6 bases, with 14 bases sitting between them. The CDR3 covers 15 residues. Germline CDR1 and CDR2: SGHDT and YYEEEE.

The chain joins TRBV7-9 to TRBJ1-6, with TRBD1 matching over 7 bases. Germline V gives CDR1 SEHNR, CDR2 FQNEAQ (reference sequence). The CDR3 extends over 15 amino acids. The ends lost 4 bases at V and 7 bases at J; junction bases unmatched: 7. In DNA, the CDR3 is TGTGCCAGCAGCTCGCTGGGACAGCAGAATTCACCCCTCCACTTT. Protein product: CASSSLGQQNSPLHF.

The V and J genes are TRBV29-1 and TRBJ1-1, with TRBD1 matching over 12 bases. The junction had 6 bases not matched to a gene; V was cut back by 3 bases and J by 7 bases. Germline V gene lookup returns CDR1 SQVTM and CDR2 ANQGSEA. CDR3 size: 14 residues. As DNA, the CDR3 is TGCAGCGTTGACGGGACAGGGGGCCTCGTTGAAGCTTTCTTT. Translated: CSVDGTGGLVEAFF.

The chain links TRBV7-2 to TRBJ1-5, with no clear D. CDR3 length equals 15 residues. The V gene's germline CDR1 is SGHTA and CDR2 FQGNSA. Trimming removed 5 bases at V and 3 bases at J, with 14 bases between. DNA for the CDR3: TGTGCCAGCAGCCTAATCGCGGGTCCCAATCAGCCCCAGCATTTT. Translating gives CASSLIAGPNQPQHF.

This chain links TRBV5-4 with TRBJ2-2; 8 positions match TRBD2. CDR3 length: 15 residues. CDR1 is SGHNT and CDR2 is YYREEE in the germline V gene (reference sequence). Trimming took 5 bases from V and 2 from J; bases not matched to a gene: 5. The CDR3 bases are TGTGCCAGCAGGTCGGGAGGGGTCAACACCGGGGAGCTGTTTTTT. Translation gives CASRSGGVNTGELFF.

The chain joins TRBV6-1 to TRBJ2-1, with TRBD1 as a possible D gene (7 bases). Per germline, CDR1 MNHNS and CDR2 SASEGT. V lost 2 bases to trimming and J lost 8 bases, with 19 bases between them. The CDR3 runs to 16 residues. CDR3 loop: CASSERQGWKRDEQFF. CDR3 bases: TGTGCCAGCAGTGAAAGACAGGGCTGGAAGCGGGATGAGCAGTTCTTC.

The chain employs TRBV27 and TRBJ1-6, with a weak D call TRBD1 (6 bases). CDR3 size: 14 residues. Germline CDR1 is MNHEY and CDR2 is SMNVEV (reference sequence). V lost 6 bases to trimming and J lost 7 bases, with 13 bases between them. Written as DNA, the CDR3 is TGTGCCAGCAGACCTACAGGGAGCAATTCACCCCTCCACTTT. Encoded protein: CASRPTGSNSPLHF.

The rearrangement joins TRBV7-3 to TRBJ2-5, with 8 bases identical to TRBD2. V lost 2 bases and J lost 3; bases outside the gene matches: 2. Germline loops: CDR1 SGHTA, CDR2 FQGTGA. The CDR3 is made up of 14 amino acids. CDR3 sequence reads: CASSLRGGKETQYF. For the CDR3, the DNA is TGTGCCAGCAGCTTACGGGGGGGGAAAGAGACCCAGTACTTC.